A single sample is the source of the 8 T cell receptor beta chains below, sequenced in a study of regulatory T cells in long-lasting Graves disease. Time point noted: newly diagnosed GD, antithyroid drugs for less than 3 months. Following extraction of RNA from PBMCs, that RNA was used to make the TCR library. Building of the TCR beta libraries involved iRepertoire HTBI primers and Arm-PCR of CDR3 regions. A single record per CDR3 protein comes from TCRdb applying MiXCR to the multiplex PCR reads. This table has 680,000 or so distinct CDR3 sequences, under 20% appearing once. These same records also appear under a second study, on T cells in Graves' hyperthyroidism and ophthalmopathy.

Specimen: peripheral blood mononuclear cells (PBMCs), collected at new diagnosis, from a patient treated with antithyroid drugs. The receptors were sampled from a woman aged 30 to 39 with Graves disease.

The table lists this clonotype with many counts. The V call is TRBV27, the J call TRBJ1-6; D call uncertain. Germline V gene sequence: CDR1 MNHEY, CDR2 SMNVEV (reference sequence). V was trimmed by 5 bases and J by 7 bases, leaving 15 bases between them. The CDR3 contains 15 residues. The CDR3 DNA reads as TGTGCCAGCAGTCCCCCTTGGTCGGGGAATTCACCCCTCCACTTT. The encoded protein is CASSPPWSGNSPLHF.

The chain recombines TRBV5-1 with TRBJ2-7; the D is unclear. The germline V and J ends were trimmed by 4 bases and 0 bases, with 8 bases remaining between them. The V gene's germline CDR1 is SGHRS and CDR2 YFSETQ. The CDR3 has 13 residues. DNA for the CDR3: TGCGCCAGCAGCCGAAAAGACTCCTACGAGCAGTACTTC. The encoded protein is CASSRKDSYEQYF.

Ten or more counts support this clonotype. The V gene is TRBV12-3 or TRBV12-4, the J gene TRBJ2-5, with D perhaps matching TRBD1 (6 bases). The CDR3 totals 18 residues. Trimming removed 6 bases from V and 6 bases from J, with 29 bases in between. The CDR3 DNA follows: TGTGCCAGCAGCTCGTCCCAGGGGTCCGTCTCTTGGAAGCAGACCCAGTACTTC. Protein sequence: CASSSSQGSVSWKQTQYF.

This clonotype was seen at least ten times. The rearrangement links TRBV6-5 to TRBJ2-7, with no clear D. The V end lost 2 bases, the J end lost 4 bases, and 12 bases lay between the germline ends. CDR3 length: 14 residues. CDR1 MNHEY and CDR2 SVGAGI come from the germline V gene. CDR3 in DNA: TGTGCCAGCAGTTACGGGCCAGAGCCATACGAGCAGTACTTC. It translates to CASSYGPEPYEQYF.

This clonotype was recorded at least ten times. V usage is TRBV5-1 and J usage is TRBJ2-1; D unclear. This CDR3 is built from 12 residues. V was pared by 1 base and J by 8 bases, with 7 bases between. Germline CDR1 and CDR2: SGHRS and YFSETQ. CDR3 region: CASSLSHDEQFF. The DNA of the CDR3 is TGCGCCAGCAGCTTGTCCCATGATGAGCAGTTCTTC.

This clonotype has a handful of counts. The chain links TRBV10-3 to TRBJ1-4; 9 bases agree with TRBD1. The CDR3 runs 15 residues. Germline CDR1 ENHRY, CDR2 SYGVKD. Trimming at V came to 3 bases and at J to 8 bases, leaving 7 bases not matched to a gene. CDR3 protein: CAISEPGTGREKLFF. Written as DNA, the CDR3 is TGTGCCATCAGTGAACCCGGGACAGGGAGGGAAAAACTGTTTTTT.

Only a few counts were recorded for this clonotype. The rearrangement uses TRBV19 and TRBJ2-1, with TRBD2 identical over 7 bases. This CDR3 contains 17 residues. CDR1 is LNHDA, CDR2 SQIVND, per germline (reference sequence). V was clipped by 0 bases and J by 2 bases; unmatched bases: 7. The CDR3: CASSIDLWGGTYNEQFF. In nucleotides, the CDR3 is TGTGCCAGTAGTATAGATTTATGGGGGGGAACCTACAATGAGCAGTTCTTC.

Concerning this clonotype: A far bigger clonotype differs at one base, so this is likely a read error. This chain uses TRBV28 with TRBJ2-5; D may be TRBD2 (7 bases). The better agreement between TRBJ2-1 and the DNA end casts doubt on the J call. Germline lookup yields CDR1 MDHEN and CDR2 SYDVKM. This CDR3 has 16 residues. CDR3 in amino acids: CASGLTGGSVGNEQFF. The CDR3 nucleotides are TGTGCCAGCGGCCTGACAGGCGGGAGTGTTGGCAATGAGCAGTTCTTC.